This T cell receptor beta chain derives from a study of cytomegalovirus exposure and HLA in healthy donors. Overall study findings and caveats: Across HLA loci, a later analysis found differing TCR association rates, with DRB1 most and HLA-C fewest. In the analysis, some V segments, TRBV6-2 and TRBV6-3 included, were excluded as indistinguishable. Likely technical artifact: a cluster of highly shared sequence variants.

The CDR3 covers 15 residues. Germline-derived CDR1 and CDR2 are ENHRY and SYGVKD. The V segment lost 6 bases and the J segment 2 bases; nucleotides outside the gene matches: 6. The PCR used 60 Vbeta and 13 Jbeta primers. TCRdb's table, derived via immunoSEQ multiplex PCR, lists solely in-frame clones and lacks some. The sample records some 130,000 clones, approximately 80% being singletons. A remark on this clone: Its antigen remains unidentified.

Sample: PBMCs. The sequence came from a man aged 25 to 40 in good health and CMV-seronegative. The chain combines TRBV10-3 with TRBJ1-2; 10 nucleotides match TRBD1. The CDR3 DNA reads TGTGCCATCAGATCGGGGACAGGGGAGAACTATGGCTACACCTTC. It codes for CAIRSGTGENYGYTF.